The sequence of this TCR beta chain was determined in a study of T cell responses to AZD1222 COVID-19 vaccine (TCRdb year 2021). As for the study more broadly: A total of about 230 trial participants underwent TCR sequencing, of whom about 200 received two doses of AZD1222 and about 25 received two doses of the MenACWY control vaccine. Trial participants were enrolled by age into subgroups of 18-55, 56-69 and 70-plus years, and around 150, 28 and 57 TCR-sequenced participants, respectively, were included in these subgroups. The paper's findings and limits, for the study overall: Reportedly, almost half of the unique spike-specific TCRs recognized epitopes lying outside the regions that are mutated in the B.1.351 and B.1.1.7 variants. A significant rise in spike-specific TCR breadth and depth was observed after two AZD1222 doses relative to day 0 and relative to MenACWY recipients. Participants were mostly white British, with more females than males. The authors suggested clonal diversity may have been underestimated. Because no day 14 peak-response samples were available, the repertoires could be characterized only after the peak T cell response. The 56-69-year group was small, and its depth increase did not reach significance, likely because of low power. Vaccine-associated CD4 TCRs spanned the whole spike protein, with dominant responses in regions 160-218 and 743-854. Conclusions about previously exposed vaccinees are limited, since just six AZD1222 recipients were seropositive for SARS-CoV-2 at baseline.

As to this clone: Its cognate antigen has yet to be identified. Per-base quality was not reported, and no clone a single base away is much larger than it.

In light of the paper, this sample's time point label describes: about 28 days (+/-7) after the second vaccine dose. AZD1222 recipients whose second dose came at about 4 weeks and those whose second dose came at about 12 weeks were combined into one group, since spike-specific TCR depth and breadth did not differ between the two schedules. Vaccinee samples were obtained from the UK trials COV001 and COV002, which included a single-blind randomized controlled phase 2/3 trial of AZD1222 (ChAdOx1 nCoV-19) in healthy adults. For TCRbeta chain sequencing, PBMC samples from trial participants were taken at day 0 and at day 28 after the second dose. The germline V gene provides CDR1 WSHSY and CDR2 SAAADI. After removal of 4 bases from V and 6 bases from J, the junction retains 10 bases not matched to a gene. The CDR3 goes from the cysteine to the phenylalanine over 16 residues. The sequence is cut down to CDR3 DNA, 48 bases in frame from base 1.

The CDR3 regions of human TCRbeta chains were analyzed by immunosequencing. The source study handled its data this way. TCRs in the repertoires were compared against a reference library of SARS-CoV-2-specific TCRs that had been generated with the MIRA antigen-specificity platform. Breadth meant the fraction of unique TCRs that were SARS-CoV-2-associated, whereas depth meant the fraction of total T cells that were SARS-CoV-2-associated. Each spike-specific TCR was assigned to its reactive spike region and to a CD4 or CD8 class using the MIRA data. Log10-transformed breadth and depth values were compared by one-way ANOVA with Sidak's multiple comparisons tests. TCRdb re-hosts the immuneACCESS table, in-frame sequences only. Its copies lack some clones; in the studies checked, an unresolved V gene accounts for under half of them, and the cause for the rest is not known. That table gives V, J and clone size, and the DNA gave D and trimming. Counted in this sample were more than 150,000 clones; about 88% of them appeared once. The biggest ten clones account for approximately 26% of the sample.

The material was peripheral blood, obtained 28 days after the second AZD1222 dose. The sequence joins TRBV10-2 to TRBJ2-2; the central 8 bases match TRBD1. This TCR was recovered from an adult who received the AZD1222 COVID-19 vaccine. The CDR3 loop reads CASSAHRGFGAGELFF. The nucleotides read TGCGCCAGCAGTGCCCACAGGGGGTTTGGCGCCGGGGAGCTGTTTTTT.